A selection of T cell receptor beta chains follows, all from one sample in a study of response to subunit inactivated influenza vaccine. MiXCR, applied by TCRdb to the RT-PCR reads, yields one record per CDR3 protein. The data hold 500,000 to 600,000 distinct CDR3 sequences, with 7.5% to 8.5% observed a single time. This specimen consisted of PBMCs from blood, obtained less than 30 months after vaccination. The receptors were sampled from a man aged 45 to 75 who received an inactivated influenza vaccine. CDR3s include the opening cysteine and the closing phenylalanine or tryptophan. A D gene is named only where the DNA matches it firmly. Where a row states a size, it is once, few, many or the class of an expanded clone; other rows omit it.

V	size	D	length	J	CDR3	DNA
TRBV7-6	NA	NA	16	TRBJ2-1	CASSPVPGPRLIEQFF	TGTGCCAGCAGTCCAGTACCGGGACCAAGATTAATTGAGCAGTTCTTC
TRBV6-5	many	NA	15	TRBJ1-6	CASSYQQGDNSPLHF	TGTGCCAGCAGTTACCAACAGGGTGACAATTCACCCCTCCACTTT
TRBV20-1	few	NA	14	TRBJ2-6	CSAEGQPGANVLTF	TGCAGTGCCGAAGGACAGCCTGGGGCCAACGTCCTGACTTTC
TRBV6-2/TRBV6-3	few	TRBD1	15	TRBJ1-1	CASSLGQGVNTEAFF	TGTGCCAGCAGTCTGGGACAGGGGGTGAACACTGAAGCTTTCTTT
TRBV4-3	NA	TRBD2	14	TRBJ2-3	CASSRIAGGDTQYF	TGCGCCAGCAGCCGTATAGCGGGAGGAGATACGCAGTATTTT
TRBV5-1	many	NA	13	TRBJ2-3	CASTGLSTDTQYF	TGCGCCAGCACAGGGTTAAGCACAGATACGCAGTATTTT
TRBV12-3/TRBV12-4	few	NA	15	TRBJ2-3	CASSPTGHHTDTQYF	TGTGCCAGCAGTCCGACCGGCCACCACACAGATACGCAGTATTTT
TRBV12-3/TRBV12-4	many	NA	12	TRBJ1-2	CASRTGSYGYTF	TGTGCCAGTAGAACAGGGAGCTATGGCTACACCTTC
TRBV7-6	many	NA	14	TRBJ1-2	CASSPRGADYGYTF	TGTGCCAGCAGCCCGAGGGGGGCGGACTATGGCTACACCTTC
TRBV20-1	few	NA	15	TRBJ2-7	CSARYPYRVPYEQYF	TGCAGTGCTAGATATCCTTACAGGGTACCCTACGAGCAGTACTTC
TRBV5-4	NA	NA	13	TRBJ2-7	CASSLELGREQYF	TGTGCCAGCAGCTTGGAGCTGGGGCGAGAGCAGTACTTC
TRBV4-3	NA	NA	14	TRBJ1-2	CASSQDVVNYGYTF	TGCGCCAGCAGCCAAGATGTAGTTAACTATGGCTACACCTTC
TRBV4-3	NA	NA	13	TRBJ2-1	CASSQELGYEQFF	TGCGCCAGCAGCCAAGAATTAGGGTATGAGCAGTTCTTC
TRBV4-2	NA	NA	13	TRBJ1-2	CASSQARGDGYTF	TGTGCCAGCAGCCAGGCCCGAGGGGATGGCTACACCTTC
TRBV6-2/TRBV6-3	NA	NA	15	TRBJ1-1	CASKPGSSMNTEAFF	TGTGCCAGCAAACCTGGCAGCTCTATGAACACTGAAGCTTTCTTT
TRBV10-1	NA	NA	15	TRBJ2-1	CASSGGVGSYNEQFF	TGCGCCAGCAGTGGGGGGGTTGGCTCCTACAATGAGCAGTTCTTC
TRBV10-3	few	NA	16	TRBJ2-7	CAISESTQALSYEQYF	TGTGCCATCAGTGAGTCGACCCAGGCCCTCTCCTACGAGCAGTACTTC
TRBV20-1	few	NA	11	TRBJ1-1	CSASENTEAFF	TGCAGTGCTAGCGAGAACACTGAAGCTTTCTTT
TRBV20-1	NA	TRBD1	14	TRBJ2-5	CSARRDRAQETQYF	TGCAGTGCTAGGAGGGACAGGGCGCAAGAGACCCAGTACTTC
TRBV7-8	NA	NA	14	TRBJ1-3	CASSFYGPRNTIYF	TGTGCCAGCAGCTTTTACGGACCACGAAACACCATATATTTT
TRBV5-1	NA	NA	13	TRBJ2-2	CASSWLGTGELFF	TGCGCCAGCAGCTGGTTAGGGACCGGGGAGCTGTTTTTT
TRBV7-2	many	NA	13	TRBJ2-3	CASSLQVGDTQYF	TGTGCCAGCAGCTTACAGGTCGGCGATACGCAGTATTTT
TRBV7-2	few	TRBD1	16	TRBJ2-1	CASSRWGQGVYNEQFF	TGTGCCAGCAGCAGATGGGGACAGGGGGTCTACAATGAGCAGTTCTTC
TRBV6-2/TRBV6-3	NA	TRBD1	14	TRBJ2-7	CASSSGQGARREYF	TGTGCCAGCAGTTCGGGACAGGGGGCCCGTCGGGAGTACTTC
TRBV2	NA	NA	14	TRBJ2-3	CASKGSLSTDTQYF	TGTGCCAGCAAAGGGTCCCTTAGCACAGATACGCAGTATTTT
TRBV7-9	few	NA	14	TRBJ1-1	CASSPYQGNTEAFF	TGTGCCAGCAGCCCGTATCAGGGGAACACTGAAGCTTTCTTT
TRBV14	NA	NA	14	TRBJ2-7	CASSPRDQTYEQYF	TGTGCCAGCAGCCCCAGGGACCAAACCTACGAGCAGTACTTC
TRBV20-1	few	TRBD2	13	TRBJ2-5	CSANGGARETQYF	TGCAGTGCTAACGGGGGGGCTCGAGAGACCCAGTACTTC
TRBV12-3/TRBV12-4	NA	NA	14	TRBJ2-7	CASSLRGGRSGQYF	TGTGCCAGCAGTTTACGCGGGGGCCGGTCGGGGCAGTACTTC
TRBV20-1	NA	NA	19	TRBJ1-1	CSARDLKASLRGDSAEAFF	TGCAGTGCTAGAGATCTAAAGGCAAGTCTCAGGGGTGATAGTGCTGAAGCTTTCTTT
TRBV9	few	NA	16	TRBJ2-1	CASSVGSPTGYNEQFF	TGTGCCAGCAGCGTTGGGTCGCCCACCGGGTACAATGAGCAGTTCTTC
TRBV12-3/TRBV12-4	few	TRBD2	14	TRBJ2-1	CASSLGDYRNEQFF	TGTGCCAGCAGTTTAGGGGACTACCGGAATGAGCAGTTCTTC
TRBV5-4	many	NA	14	TRBJ2-1	CASSLGASREGQFF	TGTGCCAGCAGCTTGGGAGCTTCGAGGGAAGGGCAGTTCTTC
TRBV29-1	few	NA	16	TRBJ2-3	CSVGYGARGGTDTQYF	TGCAGCGTAGGCTATGGCGCCCGAGGGGGTACAGATACGCAGTATTTT
TRBV28	NA	TRBD1	20	TRBJ2-5	CASSREDRGEGVVRQETQYF	TGTGCCAGCAGTCGGGAGGACAGGGGGGAAGGGGTGGTGAGACAAGAGACCCAGTACTTC
TRBV14	many	TRBD2	14	TRBJ2-1	CASSEREPVNEQFF	TGTGCCAGCAGCGAGCGGGAGCCTGTCAATGAGCAGTTCTTC
TRBV6-1	few	NA	14	TRBJ1-5	CASSAGGGGQPQHF	TGTGCCAGCAGCGCGGGGGGGGGCGGACAGCCCCAGCATTTT
TRBV28	NA	TRBD1	15	TRBJ2-3	CASSPTGRAVDTQYF	TGTGCCAGCAGTCCGACAGGGCGCGCCGTAGATACGCAGTATTTT
TRBV7-2	NA	NA	17	TRBJ2-7	CASSLTVAAQSSYEQYF	TGTGCCAGCAGCTTAACAGTAGCGGCCCAGAGCTCCTACGAGCAGTACTTC
TRBV12-3/TRBV12-4	NA	NA	14	TRBJ2-3	CASSLGSRPGTQYF	TGTGCCAGCAGTTTAGGTAGCCGGCCGGGGACGCAGTATTTT
TRBV29-1	NA	NA	11	TRBJ1-1	CSGGMKTEAFF	TGCAGCGGGGGGATGAAGACTGAAGCTTTCTTT
TRBV15	NA	TRBD2	15	TRBJ2-3	CATSRGSGATDTQYF	TGTGCCACCAGCAGAGGTAGCGGGGCCACAGATACGCAGTATTTT
TRBV29-1	NA	TRBD2	13	TRBJ2-5	CSVGVAGPETQYF	TGCAGCGTTGGGGTAGCGGGGCCGGAGACCCAGTACTTC